The sequence of this T cell receptor beta chain was determined in a study of blood T cell repertoires in COVID-19. Study information: The analysed material was cDNA or gDNA that came from T cells, B-cell-depleted T cells, or PBMCs.

The CDR3 is made up of 13 amino acids. Germline V gene data show CDR1 as LNHDA and CDR2 as SQIVND (reference sequence). V was cut by 5 bases and J by 8 bases, with 15 bases left in between. Original handling: How many nucleated cells were present was estimated from reference gene primer amplification. Clones were read by immunoSEQ multiplex PCR, and TCRdb kept only the in-frame ones, dropping some. The DNA gave D and trimming, while V, J and clone size come from that table. The sample lists under 300,000 clones, around four fifths occurring once. The chain uses TRBV19 and TRBJ1-1; D is possibly TRBD1 (5 bases). The sample consisted of peripheral blood. The source of this sequence is a woman aged 40 to 50 with active or convalescent COVID-19. The CDR3 DNA follows: TGTGCCAGTAGTCCCCTACGGGCAGGGGAAGCTTTCTTT. Translating gives CASSPLRAGEAFF.